These T cell receptor beta chains were read from a single sample in a study of Ad26.COV2.S vaccination and SARS-CoV-2 variants. Sequencing used immunoSEQ multiplex PCR; TCRdb keeps in-frame clones, though not all of them. The sample has approximately 300,000 clones; around 85% are singletons. This specimen consisted of peripheral blood, obtained in a trial of Ad26.COV2.S vaccine versus placebo. The receptors shown here come from a person aged 18 to 59 who received the Ad26.COV2.S COVID-19 vaccine or a placebo. Both conserved end residues are part of each CDR3. The D gene is left open where the match is weak. Expanded clones are given a class, and other clones once, few, many or no size at all.

>TRBJ1-2|.|TRBV6-5|.
TGTGCCAGCATCCTAGCTAATAACTATGGCTACACCTTC
CASILANNYGYTF
>TRBJ2-1|.|TRBV24-1|.
TGTGCCACCAGTGATTTGAACTTCAAGGAGCAGTTCTTC
CATSDLNFKEQFF
>TRBJ1-2|.|TRBV24-1|.
TGTGCCACCAGTGATCCTCGGGACGGGGCTTATCCTAACTATGGCTACACCTTC
CATSDPRDGAYPNYGYTF
>TRBJ2-5|.|TRBV19|TRBD2
TGTGCCAGTAGCGCCGGGACTAGCGGGGCCTCCCAGTACTTC
CASSAGTSGASQYF
>TRBJ2-7|few|TRBV2|.
TGTGCCAGCGGATTATCGGGGACTGCTGTAAAGCAGTACTTC
CASGLSGTAVKQYF
>TRBJ2-5|few|TRBV2|TRBD2
TGTGCCAGCAGGGGATCTAGCGGGGGGGCCCGGCGGACCCAGTACTTC
CASRGSSGGARRTQYF
>TRBJ2-7|.|TRBV5-1|.
TGCGCCAGCAGCTTGTCCCCATCGATCGCGGACCCCTACGAGCAGTACTTC
CASSLSPSIADPYEQYF
>TRBJ2-7|.|TRBV27|.
TGTGCCAGCAGTTTAACCGGGGACTCCTACGAGCAGTACTTC
CASSLTGDSYEQYF
>TRBJ1-1|.|TRBV19|.
TGTGCCAGTAGTATAGATCAACGGGGAGTGGGCACTGAAGCTTTCTTT
CASSIDQRGVGTEAFF
>TRBJ1-6|.|TRBV5-6|.
TGTGCCAGCACCCTAGTGAGCTCCTATAATTCACCCCTCCACTTT
CASTLVSSYNSPLHF
>TRBJ2-3|.|TRBV29-1|TRBD2
TGCAGCGTTGAATCGAGCGGGGCGATCACAGATACGCAGTATTTT
CSVESSGAITDTQYF
>TRBJ1-1|many|TRBV5-1|.
TGCGCCAGCAGCTTGGCAACTGGGAGGGAAGCTTTCTTT
CASSLATGREAFF
>TRBJ2-3|few|TRBV2|.
TGTGCCAGCAGTGACCCGTCAGGGGCATTAGATACGCAGTATTTT
CASSDPSGALDTQYF
>TRBJ2-7|once|TRBV29-1|.
TGCAGCGTTGAAGATCTGTCGACGCGGGAGCAGTACTTC
CSVEDLSTREQYF
>TRBJ1-4|.|TRBV7-2|TRBD1
TGTGCCAGCAGCTATAATGTAGGGACAGGGGGTGAAAAACTGTTTTTT
CASSYNVGTGGEKLFF
>TRBJ2-1|.|TRBV15|TRBD2
TGTGCCACCAGCAGACGCGGGGGGCCAAACAATGAGCAGTTCTTC
CATSRRGGPNNEQFF
>TRBJ2-2|.|TRBV2|.
TGTGCCAGCAGGGCGTCAGGGACCCCCCTCGGGGAGCTGTTTTTT
CASRASGTPLGELFF
>TRBJ2-5|once|TRBV5-1|TRBD1
TGCGCCAGCAGTTATAACCCGGGACAGGGACAAGAGACCCAGTACTTC
CASSYNPGQGQETQYF
>TRBJ2-7|.|TRBV21-1|.
TGTGCCAGCAGTCCACCGGGCTCCCACGAGCAGTACTTC
CASSPPGSHEQYF
>TRBJ2-2|.|TRBV5-1|.
TGCGCCAGCAGCTTGGTTCTGAAAAACACCGGGGAGCTGTTTTTT
CASSLVLKNTGELFF
>TRBJ1-1|once|TRBV29-1|.
TGCAGCGTTGATAAGGGGCTGGGCACTGAAGCTTTCTTT
CSVDKGLGTEAFF
>TRBJ1-1|.|TRBV21-1|.
TGTGCCAGCAGCGTACACAGGGAGCGGAACACTGAAGCTTTCTTT
CASSVHRERNTEAFF
>TRBJ2-7|.|TRBV4-1|.
TGCGCCAGCAGCCAAGCGCGGGGTTCCTACGAGCAGTACTTC
CASSQARGSYEQYF
>TRBJ2-2|.|TRBV4-1|TRBD1
TGCGCCAGCAGCTACACCGGGACAGGGTCTAGGGATACCGGGGAGCTGTTTTTT
CASSYTGTGSRDTGELFF
>TRBJ1-2|.|TRBV5-1|TRBD1
TGCGCCAGCAGACGGGACAGTAAAACCTTTAACTATGGCTACACCTTC
CASRRDSKTFNYGYTF
>TRBJ1-2|.|TRBV5-5|.
TGTGCCAGCAGCTTGGTTGCTCAGGCCTATGGCTACACCTTC
CASSLVAQAYGYTF
>TRBJ1-6|.|TRBV4-2|.
TGTGCCAGCAGCCAAGATCGGGGTTCACCCCTCCACTTT
CASSQDRGSPLHF
>TRBJ2-7|.|TRBV11-1|.
TGTGCCAGCAGATCAGGGAATTGGAAGGACGAGCAGTACTTC
CASRSGNWKDEQYF
>TRBJ1-2|once|TRBV5-6|.
TGTGCCAGCAGGTCCACAGGGAGGTATGGCTACACCTTC
CASRSTGRYGYTF
>TRBJ1-1|.|TRBV18|.
TGTGCCAGCTCACCAGGAGGGGCGCGCCCGAACACTGAAGCTTTCTTT
CASSPGGARPNTEAFF
>TRBJ1-1|.|TRBV12-3/TRBV12-4|.
TGTGCCAGCAGTCCTATGATGAACACTGAAGCTTTCTTT
CASSPMMNTEAFF
>TRBJ2-3|once|TRBV3-1/TRBV3-2|.
TGTGCCAGCAGCCAAGATCCCTGGTGGGCAGATACGCAGTATTTT
CASSQDPWWADTQYF
>TRBJ1-2|.|TRBV5-4|.
TGTGCCAGCAGCTTCGGCAGGGAGCATGGCTACACCTTC
CASSFGREHGYTF
>TRBJ2-2|few|TRBV5-4|TRBD2
TGTGCCAGCAGCTCCTTTGGCACTAGCGGGGGCGGGGAGCTGTTTTTT
CASSSFGTSGGGELFF
>TRBJ2-7|.|TRBV6-5|.
TGTGCCAGCAGCCCGGGTTTCACCAATACCCACGAGCAGTACTTC
CASSPGFTNTHEQYF
>TRBJ1-6|.|TRBV5-6|TRBD1
TGTGCCAGCAGCCCTATTGACAGGGGCGATTCACCCCTCCACTTT
CASSPIDRGDSPLHF
>TRBJ2-7|.|TRBV28|TRBD2
TGTGCCAGCAGTCCTTCGGGTAGCGGGGTTTCCTACGAGCAGTACTTC
CASSPSGSGVSYEQYF
>TRBJ2-3|.|TRBV28|TRBD2
TGTGCCAGCAGTCGAAGCGGGGGAGGGACAGATACGCAGTATTTT
CASSRSGGGTDTQYF
>TRBJ1-2|.|TRBV30|.
TGTGCCTGGAGCGCTAATAGGGGCCAAGGGGGCTACACCTTC
CAWSANRGQGGYTF
>TRBJ1-1|.|TRBV29-1|TRBD1
TGCAGCGTTGATCGACAGGGACAGGGCACTGAAGCTTTCTTT
CSVDRQGQGTEAFF
>TRBJ2-1|.|TRBV7-3|TRBD2
TGTGCCAGCAGCTTAAGGCCCCGGGGGGGCGGGAATGAGCAGTTCTTC
CASSLRPRGGGNEQFF